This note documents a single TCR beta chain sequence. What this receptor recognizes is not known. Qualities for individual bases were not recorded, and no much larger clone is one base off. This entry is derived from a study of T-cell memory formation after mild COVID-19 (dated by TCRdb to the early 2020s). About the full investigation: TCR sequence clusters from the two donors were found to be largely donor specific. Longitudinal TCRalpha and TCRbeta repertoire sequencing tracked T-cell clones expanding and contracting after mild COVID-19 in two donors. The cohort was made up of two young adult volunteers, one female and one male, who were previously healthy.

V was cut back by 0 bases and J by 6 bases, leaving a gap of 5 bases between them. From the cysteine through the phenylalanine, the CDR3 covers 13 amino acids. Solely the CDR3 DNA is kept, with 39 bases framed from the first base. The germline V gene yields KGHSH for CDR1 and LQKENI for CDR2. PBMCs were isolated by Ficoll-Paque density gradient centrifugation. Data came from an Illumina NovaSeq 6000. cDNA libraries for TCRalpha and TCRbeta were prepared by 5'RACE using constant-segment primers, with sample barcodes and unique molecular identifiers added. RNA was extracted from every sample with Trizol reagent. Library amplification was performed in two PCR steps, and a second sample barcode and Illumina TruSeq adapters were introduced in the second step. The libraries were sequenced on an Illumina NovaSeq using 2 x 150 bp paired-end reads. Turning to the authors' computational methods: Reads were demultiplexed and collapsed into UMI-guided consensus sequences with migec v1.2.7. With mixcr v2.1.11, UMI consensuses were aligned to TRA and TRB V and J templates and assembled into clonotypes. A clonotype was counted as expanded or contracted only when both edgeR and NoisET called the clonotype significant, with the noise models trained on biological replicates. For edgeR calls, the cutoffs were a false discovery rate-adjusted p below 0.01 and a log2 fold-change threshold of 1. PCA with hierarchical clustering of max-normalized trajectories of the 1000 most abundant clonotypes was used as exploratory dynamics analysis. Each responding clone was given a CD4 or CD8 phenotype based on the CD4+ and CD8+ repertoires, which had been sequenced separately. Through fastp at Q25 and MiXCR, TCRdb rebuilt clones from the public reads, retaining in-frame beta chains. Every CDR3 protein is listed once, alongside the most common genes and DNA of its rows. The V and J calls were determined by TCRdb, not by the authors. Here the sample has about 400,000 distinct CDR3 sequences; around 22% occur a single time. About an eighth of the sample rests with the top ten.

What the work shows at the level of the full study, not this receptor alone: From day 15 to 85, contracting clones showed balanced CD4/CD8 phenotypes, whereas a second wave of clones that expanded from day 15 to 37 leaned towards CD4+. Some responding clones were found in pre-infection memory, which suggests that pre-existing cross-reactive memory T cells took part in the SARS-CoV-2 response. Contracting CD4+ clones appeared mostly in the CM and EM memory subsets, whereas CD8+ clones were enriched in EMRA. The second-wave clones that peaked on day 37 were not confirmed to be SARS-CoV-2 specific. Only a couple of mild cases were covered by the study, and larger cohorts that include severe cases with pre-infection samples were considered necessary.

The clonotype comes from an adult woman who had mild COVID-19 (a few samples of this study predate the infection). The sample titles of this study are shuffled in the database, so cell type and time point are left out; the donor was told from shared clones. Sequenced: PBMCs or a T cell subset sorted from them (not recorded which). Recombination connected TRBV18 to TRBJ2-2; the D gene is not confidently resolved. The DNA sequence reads TGTGCCAGCTCACCACCGTCTCCCGGGGAGCTGTTTTTT. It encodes CASSPPSPGELFF. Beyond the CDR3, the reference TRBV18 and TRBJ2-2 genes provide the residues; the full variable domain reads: NAGVMQNPRHLVRRRGQEARLRCSPMKGHSHVYWYRQLPEEGLKFMVYLQKENIIDESGMPKERFSAEFPKEGPSILRIQQVVRGDSAAYFCASSPPSPGELFFGEGSRLTVL.